The next 14 T cell receptor beta chains were all read from a single sample in a study of blood T cell repertoires in COVID-19. The assay was immunoSEQ multiplex PCR, and TCRdb's table has in-frame clones only and misses some. In the table there are roughly 200,000 clones, around 84% of which are singletons. Sequencing input: peripheral blood. Source of these receptors: a woman aged 80 or over with COVID-19, enrolled during active disease.

This clone was counted a single time. V is TRBV6-6 and J is TRBJ2-7; maybe TRBD1 (6 bases). Germline loops: CDR1 MNHNY, CDR2 SVGAGI (reference sequence). This CDR3 spans 14 amino acids. With 2 bases removed from V and 2 bases from J, the gap between germline ends came to 10 bases. The CDR3 here is CASSYQQGAYEQYF. The CDR3 bases are TGTGCCAGCAGTTACCAACAGGGAGCCTACGAGCAGTACTTC.

This sequence joins TRBV19 and TRBJ1-2; 9 bases agree with TRBD1. The V gene's germline CDR1 is LNHDA and CDR2 SQIVND (reference sequence). CDR3 length: 15 residues. V was clipped by 6 bases and J by 2 bases; unmatched bases: 7. This chain's CDR3 is CASSPPTGGNYGYTF. CDR3 sequence (DNA): TGTGCCAGTAGCCCCCCTACAGGGGGCAACTATGGCTACACCTTC.

This clone was seen once. The chain has TRBV18 and TRBJ1-1; 11 positions match TRBD1. Germline CDR1 reads KGHSH; CDR2 reads LQKENI. This CDR3 has 16 amino acids. With 3 bases clipped from V and 3 bases from J, the junction kept 6 bases outside the gene matches. In DNA form, the CDR3 reads TGTGCCAGCTCACCTGGGACAGGGGGAATGGACACTGAAGCTTTCTTT. Translated: CASSPGTGGMDTEAFF.

V is TRBV10-3 and J is TRBJ2-7, with 9 bases aligning to TRBD1. In germline, CDR1 is ENHRY, CDR2 SYGVKD. CDR3 length: 15 amino acids. V lost 2 bases, J lost 6 bases, and 8 bases stayed unmatched. The DNA for the CDR3 is TGTGCCATCAGTGAGGCTCCCGGGACAGGGAGCGAGCAGTACTTC. Amino acid sequence: CAISEAPGTGSEQYF.

Here the CDR3 reads CASMEQAGGQPQHF. In DNA, the CDR3 is TGTGCCAGTATGGAACAGGCGGGGGGTCAGCCCCAGCATTTT. This chain links TRBV19 with TRBJ1-5; TRBD1 is a possible D gene (5 bases). The CDR3 runs 14 residues. With 7 bases removed from V and 6 bases from J, the gap between germline ends came to 16 bases. CDR1 and CDR2 from the germline V gene are LNHDA and SQIVND (reference sequence).

The V gene is TRBV3-1 (or the pseudogene TRBV3-2), the J gene TRBJ2-7; weak D call: TRBD2 (5 bases). The V gene lost 0 bases and the J gene lost 6 bases, with 9 bases spanning the gap. The CDR3 has 13 residues. CDR1 and CDR2 (germline): LGHDT, YNNKEL (reference sequence). The CDR3 nucleotides read TGTGCCAGCAGCCAAGATTGGAGGAGCGAGCAGTACTTC. Amino acids: CASSQDWRSEQYF.

The V and J genes are TRBV29-1 and TRBJ1-1; 8 positions match TRBD1. The length of the CDR3 is 13 residues. Germline CDR1 SQVTM, CDR2 ANQGSEA. Trimming removed 4 bases from V and 7 bases from J; junction bases left unmatched: 8. CDR3 sequence: CSVVVQGALEAFF. In DNA form, the CDR3 reads TGCAGCGTTGTGGTGCAGGGGGCTCTTGAAGCTTTCTTT.

In nucleotides, the CDR3 is TGTGCCAGCTCGAAGGGGCATGGCGGGGAGCTGTTTTTT. It yields the protein CASSKGHGGELFF. This chain joins TRBV6-5 and TRBJ2-2; D is possibly TRBD1 (5 bases). V was cut by 8 bases and J by 7 bases, with 14 bases left in between. Germline assignment: CDR1 MNHEY and CDR2 SVGAGI. This CDR3 contains 13 residues.

The rearrangement uses TRBV9 and TRBJ2-1; 7 bases are shared with TRBD1. This CDR3 is 15 amino acids long. Germline V gene sequence: CDR1 SGDLS, CDR2 YYNGEE. V lost 2 bases to trimming and J lost 2 bases; unmatched junction nucleotides: 4. The CDR3, as DNA: TGTGCCAGCAGCGTCGGACAGGCGACCTACAATGAGCAGTTCTTC. Amino acids: CASSVGQATYNEQFF.

This chain uses TRBV4-1 with TRBJ1-2, with a weak D call TRBD1 (6 bases). V was pared by 4 bases and J by 6 bases, with 15 bases between. CDR1 is MGHRA, CDR2 YSYEKL, per germline. The CDR3 is 14 amino acids. The CDR3, as DNA: TGCGCCAGCAGCCGAGAGATACAGGGAGATGGCTACACCTTC. This encodes CASSREIQGDGYTF.

The chain employs TRBV4-1 and TRBJ1-5, with 8 bases matching TRBD1. CDR3 length equals 17 residues. V lost 1 base, J lost 9 bases, and 14 bases stayed unmatched. CDR1 and CDR2 from the germline V gene are MGHRA and YSYEKL. The CDR3 sequence: CASSQVPGGRGRGPQHF. The CDR3 coding sequence is TGCGCCAGCAGCCAAGTGCCAGGGGGCAGGGGGAGAGGGCCCCAGCATTTT.

The chain carries TRBV2 and TRBJ1-4, with D hard to call. CDR1 SNHLY and CDR2 FYNNEI come from the germline V gene. This CDR3 comprises 15 residues. V was pared by 5 bases and J by 4 bases, with 14 bases between. The CDR3 sequence: CASSRERQINEKLFF. The DNA for the CDR3 is TGTGCCAGCAGTCGGGAGCGGCAGATTAATGAAAAACTGTTTTTT.

This rearrangement joins TRBV2 to TRBJ2-7; tentatively, D is TRBD1 (5 bases). The CDR3 has 15 amino acids. Looked up from germline, CDR1 is SNHLY and CDR2 is FYNNEI. Trimming shortened V by 0 bases and J by 1 base, and 10 bases separated the two germline ends. In nucleotides, the CDR3 is TGTGCCAGCAGTGAAGCCGGCAGGGCGTCCTACGAGCAGTACTTC. As protein: CASSEAGRASYEQYF.

This chain links TRBV10-3 with TRBJ1-6, with D perhaps matching TRBD1 (6 bases). Per germline, CDR1 ENHRY and CDR2 SYGVKD. Trimming pared 7 bases from V and 10 bases from J, leaving 14 bases between. The CDR3 covers 13 residues. CDR3 loop: CAIKEGVGSPLHF. CDR3 bases: TGTGCCATCAAAGAGGGGGTTGGATCACCCCTCCACTTT.